The T cell receptor beta chain under discussion was sequenced for a study of vaccination and CD4 T cells after COVID-19. Study context: For post-vaccine samples, collection took place a median around 70 days after dose two, ranging from 14 to 241.

With respect to this clonotype: The antigen is unknown.

As for treatment: 10-day PBMC culture with coronavirus spike peptide pools or control peptides (ViraFEST assay). PBMC cultures, at about 1.8 million cells per well, received 8.5 to 10 IU/ml IL-2 and roughly 9.6 ug/ml peptide pools. The Oncomine TCR Beta short-read assay was what sequenced the DNA obtained from cultured CD4+ T cells. Genomic DNA was extracted from cultured CD4+ T cells. Each CDR3 protein gets one entry after TCRdb re-called the PCR reads with MiXCR. The repertoire holds roughly 14,000 distinct CDR3 sequences, roughly 50% seen once, with roughly 9.1% in the top ten. This CDR3 has 15 amino acids. V shed 6 bases and J 3 bases; nucleotides not matched to a gene: 11.

Here the sequenced sample was CD4+ T cells from blood, cultured in vitro, taken before SARS-CoV-2 vaccination. This TCR came from a human donor who had recovered from COVID-19. The J gene is TRBJ2-7, the V gene TRBV12-3 or TRBV12-4; 7 bases agree with TRBD1. This CDR3 is CASRPGTVYHYEQYF. The CDR3 nucleotides are TGTGCCAGCAGGCCAGGGACAGTTTATCACTACGAGCAGTACTTC.